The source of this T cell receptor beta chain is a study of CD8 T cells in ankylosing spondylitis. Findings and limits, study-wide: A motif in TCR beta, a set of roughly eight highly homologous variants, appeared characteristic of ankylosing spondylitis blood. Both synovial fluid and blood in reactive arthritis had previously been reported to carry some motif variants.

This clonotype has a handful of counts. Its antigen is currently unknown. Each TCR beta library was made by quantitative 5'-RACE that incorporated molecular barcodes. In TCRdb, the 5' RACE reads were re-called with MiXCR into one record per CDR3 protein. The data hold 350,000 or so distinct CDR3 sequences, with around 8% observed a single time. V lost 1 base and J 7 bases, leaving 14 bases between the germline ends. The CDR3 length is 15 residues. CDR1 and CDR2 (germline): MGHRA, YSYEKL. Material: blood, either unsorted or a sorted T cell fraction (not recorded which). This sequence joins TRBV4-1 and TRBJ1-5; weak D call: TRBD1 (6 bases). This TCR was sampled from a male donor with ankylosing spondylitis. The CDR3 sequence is CASSQGGGREQPQHF. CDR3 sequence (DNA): TGCGCCAGCAGCCAAGGAGGGGGGCGGGAGCAGCCCCAGCATTTT.